The sequence of this T cell receptor (beta chain) was determined in a study of shared clonotypes between healthy human individuals. Study-wide results and limits: A handful of donors held about 5% of naive CD4 clonotypes in common. Clonotype sharing among the donors was expected to vary with sequencing depth. The generation probabilities recorded for non-shared clonotypes fell below those of clonotypes shared by all four donors.

The donors, healthy adults who were HIV-negative, had experienced no recent acute infections or vaccinations. Remarks on this clone: Its cognate antigen is unknown.

V dropped 1 base and J dropped 0 bases, with 9 bases sitting between them. CDR1 is LGHNA and CDR2 is YNFKEQ in the germline V gene. This CDR3 is built from 15 residues. Measured with immunoSEQ multiplex PCR; TCRdb has only the in-frame clones, and not every one. The table includes 2 million to 2.5 million clones, 80% to 95% detected once. This TCR derives from a man aged 18 to 29 in good health. Some clones in this sample may be carry-over from other donors' samples. Material: naive CD4+ T cells from PBMCs. Subset given: CD45RA+ positively selected. The gene calls are TRBV4-2 and TRBJ1-1; no reliable D call. The CDR3 protein is CASSQGSAVNTEAFF. CDR3 nucleotides: TGTGCCAGCAGCCAAGGTTCGGCAGTGAACACTGAAGCTTTCTTT.